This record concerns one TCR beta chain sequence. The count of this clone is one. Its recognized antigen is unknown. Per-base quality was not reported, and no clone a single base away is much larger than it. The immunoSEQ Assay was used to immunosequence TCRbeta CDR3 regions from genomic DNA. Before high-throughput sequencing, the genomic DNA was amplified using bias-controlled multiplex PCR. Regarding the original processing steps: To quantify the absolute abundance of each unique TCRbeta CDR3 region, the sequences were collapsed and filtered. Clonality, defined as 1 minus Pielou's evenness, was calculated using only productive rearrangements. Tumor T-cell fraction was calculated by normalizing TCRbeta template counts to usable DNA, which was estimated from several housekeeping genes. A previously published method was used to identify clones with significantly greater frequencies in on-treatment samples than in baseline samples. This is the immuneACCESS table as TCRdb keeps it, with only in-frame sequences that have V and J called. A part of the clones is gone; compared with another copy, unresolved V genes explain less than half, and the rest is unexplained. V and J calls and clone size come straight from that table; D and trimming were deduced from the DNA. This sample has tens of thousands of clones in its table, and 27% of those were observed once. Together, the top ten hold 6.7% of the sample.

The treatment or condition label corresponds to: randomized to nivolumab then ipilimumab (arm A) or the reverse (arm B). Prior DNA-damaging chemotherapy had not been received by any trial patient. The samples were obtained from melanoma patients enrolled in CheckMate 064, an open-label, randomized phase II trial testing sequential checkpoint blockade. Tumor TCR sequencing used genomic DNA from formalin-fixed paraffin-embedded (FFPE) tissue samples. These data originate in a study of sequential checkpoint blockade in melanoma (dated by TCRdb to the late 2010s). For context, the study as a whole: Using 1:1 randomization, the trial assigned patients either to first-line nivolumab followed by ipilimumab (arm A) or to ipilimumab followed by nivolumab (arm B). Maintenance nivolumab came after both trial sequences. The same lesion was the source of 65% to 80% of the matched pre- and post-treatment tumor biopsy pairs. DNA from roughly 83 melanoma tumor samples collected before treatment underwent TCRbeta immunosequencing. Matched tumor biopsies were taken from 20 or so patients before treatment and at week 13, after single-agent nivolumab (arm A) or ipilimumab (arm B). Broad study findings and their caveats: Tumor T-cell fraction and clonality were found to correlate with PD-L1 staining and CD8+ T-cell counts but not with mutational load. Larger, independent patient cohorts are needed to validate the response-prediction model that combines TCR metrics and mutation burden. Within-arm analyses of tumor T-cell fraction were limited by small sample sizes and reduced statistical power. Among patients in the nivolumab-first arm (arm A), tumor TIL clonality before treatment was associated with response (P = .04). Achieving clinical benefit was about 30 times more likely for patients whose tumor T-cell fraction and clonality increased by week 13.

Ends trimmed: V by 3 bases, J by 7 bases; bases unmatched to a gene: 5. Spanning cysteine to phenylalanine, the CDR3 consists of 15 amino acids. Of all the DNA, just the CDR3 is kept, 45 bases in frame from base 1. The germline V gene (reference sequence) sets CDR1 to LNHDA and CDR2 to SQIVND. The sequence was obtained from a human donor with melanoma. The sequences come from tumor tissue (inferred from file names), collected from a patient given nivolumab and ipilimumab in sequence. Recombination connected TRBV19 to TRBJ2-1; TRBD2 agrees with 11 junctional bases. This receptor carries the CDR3 CASSIGLAGGNEQFF. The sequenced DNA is TGTGCCAGTAGTATTGGGTTAGCGGGAGGGAATGAGCAGTTCTTC.